The source of this T cell receptor (beta chain) is a study of identifying expanded T cells in peripheral blood. Using immunoSEQ multiplex PCR, the repertoire was profiled, and TCRdb retains in-frame clones only, with some absent. The table shows some 130,000 clones, with 86% occurring only once. CDR1 MNHNY and CDR2 SVGAGI come from the germline V gene (reference sequence). Trimming stripped 0 bases from V and 2 bases from J, with 7 bases between. This CDR3 spans 14 amino acids. Findings and caveats of the study: Differentially abundant clones: about 1.1 between replicates, about 16 at around 2 weeks, over 18 at four. Variance in clone template counts between roughly two-week samples significantly increased with total template count across all healthy donors.

No infections or other immune events were documented during collection. To note about this clone: Its antigen is still unknown.

The sample consisted of blood. The TCR sequence derives from a person aged 18-69 years in good health. The rearrangement joins TRBV6-6 to TRBJ1-2; tentative D call: TRBD1 (6 bases). CDR3 sequence reads: CASSYSDRNYGYTF. The CDR3 DNA sequence: TGTGCCAGCAGTTACTCGGACAGAAACTATGGCTACACCTTC.